This is a list of T cell receptor beta chains from one sample in a study of identical twins. Each CDR3 protein gets one entry after TCRdb re-called the 5' RACE reads with MiXCR. The profile shows about 1.7 million distinct CDR3 sequences, about 32% of them singletons. Sample: cord blood. The receptors shown here come from a newborn girl in good health. CDR3s include the opening cysteine and the closing phenylalanine or tryptophan. D genes are given only for firm matches. Size values are once, few and many counts, or a class for expanded clones, and some rows have none.

TRBJ1-2 - TRBV20-1 - TGCAGTGCTAGAGACTTTTCCCTACTAGCTAACTATGGCTACACCTTC CSARDFSLLANYGYTF
TRBJ2-7 - TRBV28 few TGTGCCAGCAGGGACAGTAACGTTTTCTACGAGCAGTACTTC CASRDSNVFYEQYF
TRBJ2-7 - TRBV29-1 few TGCAGCGTAACAGGGAACGGCTACGAGCAGTACTTC CSVTGNGYEQYF
TRBJ2-2 - TRBV28 few TGTGCCAGCAGAGGGATGCCGGGACGCAACACCGGGGAGCTGTTTTTT CASRGMPGRNTGELFF
TRBJ2-5 TRBD2 TRBV24-1 - TGTGCCACCAGTGATTGGGGGACTAGCGCGGGGGAGACCCAGTACTTC CATSDWGTSAGETQYF
TRBJ2-5 - TRBV5-1 once TGCGCCAGCAGCTTACCACAGGGAGGTGAGCAGTACTTC CASSLPQGGEQYF
TRBJ2-3 - TRBV30 - TGTGCCTGGAGTGGGACAAACGGGGATACGCAGTATTTT CAWSGTNGDTQYF
TRBJ2-3 - TRBV7-2 - TGTGCCAGCAGCTTAACGGGCCTGCTCACAGATACGCAGTATTTT CASSLTGLLTDTQYF
TRBJ2-1 TRBD2 TRBV27 - TGTGCCAGCAGAACCCAGACTAGCAGGAATGAGCGGTTCTTC CASRTQTSRNERFF
TRBJ2-5 - TRBV20-1 - TGCAGTGCTACGGCGGGCCTCCAAGAGACCCAGTACTTC CSATAGLQETQYF
TRBJ2-5 - TRBV28 - TGTGCCAGCAGTCCCCCGACTCTGAAGCTTTACAATGAGCAGTACTTC CASSPPTLKLYNEQYF
TRBJ2-4 TRBD2 TRBV6-1 - TGTGCCAGCAGTGAACCCGGACTAGCTGAGTACAATGAGCAGTACTTC CASSEPGLAEYNEQYF
TRBJ2-5 TRBD2 TRBV20-1 - TGCAGTGCAAGCTCCCCGGGACTAGCGGAAGAGACCCAGTACTTC CSASSPGLAEETQYF
TRBJ2-7 TRBD1 TRBV12-3/TRBV12-4 few TGTGCCAGCAGTTTAGTGGGGACAGGGGGCGTACACTACGAGCAGTACTTC CASSLVGTGGVHYEQYF
TRBJ2-5 TRBD1 TRBV7-9 many TGTGCCAGCAGCTTAGGAAGGACAGGTCAAGAGACCCAGTACTTC CASSLGRTGQETQYF
TRBJ2-1 - TRBV20-1 - TGCAGTGTTAGCGACTACAGGTACAATGAGCAGTTCTTC CSVSDYRYNEQFF